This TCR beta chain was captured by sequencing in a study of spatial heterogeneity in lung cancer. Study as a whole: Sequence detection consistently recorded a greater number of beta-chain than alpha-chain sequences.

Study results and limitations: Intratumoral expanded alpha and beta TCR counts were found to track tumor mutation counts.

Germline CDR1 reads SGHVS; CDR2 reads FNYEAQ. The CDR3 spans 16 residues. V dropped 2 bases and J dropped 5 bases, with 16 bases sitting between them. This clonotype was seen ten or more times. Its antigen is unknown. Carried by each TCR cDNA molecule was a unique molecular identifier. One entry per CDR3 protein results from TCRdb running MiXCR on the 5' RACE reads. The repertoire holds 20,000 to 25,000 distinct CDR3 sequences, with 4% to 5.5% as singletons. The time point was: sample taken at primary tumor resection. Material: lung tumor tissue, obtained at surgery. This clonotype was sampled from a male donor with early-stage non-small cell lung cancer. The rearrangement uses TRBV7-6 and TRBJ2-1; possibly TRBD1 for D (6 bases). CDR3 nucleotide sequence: TGTGCCAGCAGCTTACTTGCAGGGGCGAACAACAATGAGCAGTTCTTC. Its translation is CASSLLAGANNNEQFF.